This note documents a single TCR beta chain sequence. What it binds is not known. Germline lookup yields CDR1 MNHEY and CDR2 SMNVEV (reference sequence). This CDR3 contains 13 residues. Sequencing libraries of TCR beta were made by UMI-labeled 5' RACE. Per the original methods: Whatever TCR beta library was examined, it held from around 3,000 up to about 20,000 functional CDR3 beta clonotypes. With the 5' RACE reads reprocessed, TCRdb shows one record per CDR3 protein and no DNA. These V and J calls are TCRdb output, not the study's own analysis. The sample table includes about 11,000 distinct CDR3 sequences. This sample stems from a study of human CD8 memory T cell subsets. Study-wide points: Similar levels of high diversity, measured as normalized Shannon-Wiener diversity, were found in stem-like memory and precursor exhausted T cells, which was not the case for effector memory cells.

The source material was CD8+ stem-like memory T cells (TSCM and TCM) sorted from PBMCs. Subset specified: stem-like memory CD8 T cells (TSTEM), CCR7+ PD-1- TIGIT-. The TCR sequence derives from a human donor in good health. The rearrangement uses TRBV27 and TRBJ2-7; the D call from TCRdb, TRBD1, cannot be confirmed without DNA. The chain's CDR3 is CASSPLKAYEQYF.